What follows are 26 T cell receptor beta chains derived from one specimen sequenced in a study of blood T cell repertoires in COVID-19. The repertoire was sequenced with immunoSEQ multiplex PCR; TCRdb's copy has only in-frame clones and lacks some. This sample has about 170,000 clones; roughly 80% occur once, and the top ten carry approximately 2%. Sequenced material: peripheral blood. The receptors originated from a woman older than 75 with acute or convalescent COVID-19.

In this sample, this clone turned up once. This chain uses TRBV3-1 (or the pseudogene TRBV3-2) with TRBJ1-6, with 7 bases identical to TRBD1. There are 14 residues in the CDR3. Germline V gives CDR1 LGHDT, CDR2 YNNKEL (reference sequence). The J segment lost 7 bases and the V segment lost 6 bases, leaving 6 bases of the junction unmatched. The CDR3 reads CASREQGFNSPLHF. The CDR3 region has the DNA TGTGCCAGCAGGGAACAGGGGTTCAATTCACCCCTCCACTTT.

The chain couples TRBV5-1 to TRBJ2-5; D not resolved. V was trimmed by 0 bases and J by 3 bases, leaving 6 bases between them. There are 13 residues in the CDR3. CDR1 and CDR2 (germline): SGHRS, YFSETQ. In DNA form, the CDR3 reads TGCGCCAGCAGCTTGGTGGCAGAAGAGACCCAGTACTTC. Translated, it gives CASSLVAEETQYF.

The chain links TRBV14 to TRBJ2-2; D is possibly TRBD2 (5 bases). The ends were cut back, 1 base at V and 7 bases at J, with 13 bases in the middle. The CDR3 extends over 15 amino acids. Germline V gene data show CDR1 as SGHDN and CDR2 as FVKESK. The CDR3 coding sequence is TGTGCCAGCAGCCAAGGAATCGGGGTGGACGGGGAGCTGTTTTTT. Translation gives CASSQGIGVDGELFF.

The chain has TRBV27 and TRBJ2-2; D may be TRBD2 (6 bases). Trimming pared 3 bases from V and 6 bases from J, leaving 11 bases between. The CDR3 covers 14 residues. Per the germline V gene, CDR1 is MNHEY and CDR2 is SMNVEV (reference sequence). The CDR3 nucleotides are TGTGCCAGCAGTTTTGGAGGGCGGGCCGGGGAGCTGTTTTTT. Translation gives CASSFGGRAGELFF.

The rearrangement links TRBV5-1 to TRBJ2-1; 10 bases align to TRBD1. CDR1 and CDR2 from the germline V gene are SGHRS and YFSETQ. The V and J ends lost 0 bases and 4 bases, in that order; junction bases with no gene match: 7. The CDR3 sequence is 17 residues long. The CDR3 loop is CASSLEFGTGAYNEQFF. In nucleotides, the CDR3 is TGCGCCAGCAGCTTGGAGTTCGGGACAGGGGCTTACAATGAGCAGTTCTTC.

The V gene is TRBV5-5, the J gene TRBJ1-2; no clear D gene. Germline V CDR1 and CDR2: SGHKS, YYEKEE (reference sequence). The V end lost 3 bases, the J end lost 6 bases, and 15 bases lay between the germline ends. The CDR3 is 14 amino acids. The CDR3 DNA sequence: TGTGCCAGCAGCTCCCGCCCTACTACCCATGGCTACACCTTC. As protein: CASSSRPTTHGYTF.

V and J are TRBV5-1 and TRBJ2-1; the match to TRBD2 covers 7 bases. Germline V gene sequence: CDR1 SGHRS, CDR2 YFSETQ. The CDR3 has 14 amino acids. V trimming: 3 bases; J trimming: 3 bases; junction bases outside the gene matches: 3. CDR3 coding DNA: TGCGCCAGCAGCTATGGCGGGGGCTACAATGAGCAGTTCTTC. It codes for CASSYGGGYNEQFF.

J is TRBJ1-3 and V is TRBV4-1; no clear D. The CDR3 sequence is 17 residues long. Germline CDR1 is MGHRA and CDR2 is YSYEKL. Trimming shortened V by 0 bases and J by 4 bases, and 16 bases separated the two germline ends. CDR3 sequence: CASSQDRVRAVGNTIYF. The CDR3 DNA is TGCGCCAGCAGCCAAGATCGGGTGAGGGCAGTAGGAAACACCATATATTTT.

V and J are TRBV5-4 and TRBJ1-6; 7 bases agree with TRBD1. The V gene end was trimmed by 0 bases and the J gene end by 3 bases; junction bases not matched to a gene: 3. The germline gives CDR1 SGHNT, CDR2 YYREEE (reference sequence). The CDR3 runs 16 residues. The CDR3 reads CASSLGQGGYNSPLHF. CDR3 nucleotide sequence: TGTGCCAGCAGCTTGGGACAGGGTGGCTATAATTCACCCCTCCACTTT.

The rearrangement joins TRBV29-1 to TRBJ2-3; D might be TRBD1 (6 bases). Germline CDR1 reads SQVTM; CDR2 reads ANQGSEA. Trimming shortened V by 6 bases and J by 5 bases, and 15 bases separated the two germline ends. CDR3 length: 13 residues. The CDR3 protein is CSVRVLTGDTQYF. The CDR3 DNA reads as TGCAGCGTCCGCGTCCTGACAGGAGATACGCAGTATTTT.

The chain combines TRBV6-1 with TRBJ2-1; a weak D match, TRBD1 (6 bases). Per the germline V gene, CDR1 is MNHNS and CDR2 is SASEGT. V was cut by 2 bases and J by 3 bases, with 11 bases left in between. The CDR3 is 15 amino acids. The CDR3 loop is CASSESLGHYNEQFF. The CDR3 region has the DNA TGTGCCAGCAGTGAAAGCTTGGGACACTACAATGAGCAGTTCTTC.

This chain connects TRBV6-4 to TRBJ2-2; 9 nucleotides line up with TRBD1. CDR1 is MRHNA and CDR2 is SNTAGT in the germline V gene. This CDR3 contains 17 residues. The V gene end was trimmed by 6 bases and the J gene end by 4 bases; junction bases not matched to a gene: 12. CDR3 in DNA: TGTGCCAGCAGCCATCGTTCCGGGACAGGGTTCACCGGGGAGCTGTTTTTT. Its protein product is CASSHRSGTGFTGELFF.

The table lists this clone with a count of one. J is TRBJ1-5 and V is TRBV19; TRBD1 agrees at 8 bases. This CDR3 is built from 13 residues. J gave up 7 bases and V 5 bases, and 4 bases lay outside the gene matches. Germline assignment: CDR1 LNHDA and CDR2 SQIVND (reference sequence). CDR3 in DNA: TGTGCCAGTAGTGGACAGGGAGGACAGCCCCAGCATTTT. It yields the protein CASSGQGGQPQHF. The full variable domain, in which reference TRBV19 and TRBJ1-5 provide the parts outside the CDR3, is DGGITQSPKYLFRKEGQNVTLSCEQNLNHDAMYWYRQDPGQGLRLIYYSQIVNDFQKGDIAEGYSVSREKKESFPLTVTSAQKNPTAFYLCASSGQGGQPQHFGDGTRLSIL.

V is TRBV7-9 and J is TRBJ2-1; TRBD1 aligns across 7 bases. This CDR3 has 15 residues. The germline CDR1 and CDR2 sequences are SEHNR and FQNEAQ (reference sequence). Trimming cost V 5 bases and J 0 bases; bases outside gene matches: 4. CDR3 in amino acids: CASSHSGGSYNEQFF. The CDR3 DNA sequence: TGTGCCAGCAGCCATTCAGGGGGCTCCTACAATGAGCAGTTCTTC.

The chain combines TRBV6-2 or TRBV6-3 with TRBJ2-2; D perhaps matches TRBD2 (6 bases). The V gene lost 5 bases and the J gene lost 2 bases, with 12 bases spanning the gap. The V gene's germline CDR1 is MNHEY and CDR2 SVGEGT. CDR3 length: 15 amino acids. The CDR3 protein is CASSALAANTGELFF. The CDR3 nucleotides are TGTGCCAGCAGTGCACTAGCAGCAAACACCGGGGAGCTGTTTTTT.

This chain joins TRBV5-4 and TRBJ2-7, with D perhaps matching TRBD2 (6 bases). Per the germline V gene, CDR1 is SGHNT and CDR2 is YYREEE (reference sequence). The CDR3 sequence is 14 residues long. Trimming removed 4 bases from V and 5 bases from J, with 16 bases in between. The CDR3 loop is CASSPGGSLNEQYF. CDR3 in DNA: TGTGCCAGCAGCCCTGGGGGGAGTCTTAACGAGCAGTACTTC.

The chain links TRBV24-1 to TRBJ2-1; TRBD2 matches 8 bases. The J segment lost 6 bases and the V segment lost 10 bases, leaving 7 bases of the junction unmatched. Per the germline V gene, CDR1 is KGHDR and CDR2 is SFDVKD. This CDR3 is 13 amino acids long. CDR3 in DNA: TGTGCCACGGTCGGGGGGGCCTCCAATGAGCAGTTCTTC. It encodes CATVGGASNEQFF.

In its sample, this clone was seen once. The chain carries TRBV28 and TRBJ1-2, with D maybe TRBD1 (5 bases). V lost 3 bases, J lost 4 bases, and 9 bases lay in between. The germline gives CDR1 MDHEN, CDR2 SYDVKM. The CDR3 covers 13 residues. The CDR3 sequence is CASSLGQTYGYTF. Here the CDR3 DNA reads TGTGCCAGCAGTTTGGGGCAGACCTATGGCTACACCTTC.

This clone has only one observation. The rearrangement joins TRBV7-8 to TRBJ2-3; D may be TRBD2 (5 bases). CDR3 size: 16 residues. Trimming took off 4 bases at V and 2 bases at J, with 16 bases between the two ends. CDR1 and CDR2 from the germline V gene are SGHVS and FQNEAQ. CDR3: CASSSPSTSDTDTQYF. DNA for the CDR3: TGTGCCAGCAGCTCCCCTAGCACCTCGGACACAGATACGCAGTATTTT.

This clone was picked up one time. The rearrangement uses TRBV7-6 and TRBJ2-2, with D maybe TRBD1 (6 bases). CDR3 length: 17 amino acids. Trimming pared 4 bases from V and 2 bases from J, leaving 17 bases between. The germline gives CDR1 SGHVS, CDR2 FNYEAQ. CDR3 in DNA: TGTGCCAGCAGCTCCCCCTCAGACAGGCCCAACACCGGGGAGCTGTTTTTT. Protein product: CASSSPSDRPNTGELFF.

Only a few counts were recorded for this clone. The chain uses TRBV28 and TRBJ1-6, with TRBD1 matching 10 bases. The CDR3 is 14 residues long. V was clipped by 9 bases and J by 9 bases; unmatched bases: 8. Germline-derived CDR1 and CDR2 are MDHEN and SYDVKM. CDR3 region: CASIAGTGVSPLHF. CDR3 coding DNA: TGTGCCAGTATAGCCGGGACAGGGGTTTCACCCCTCCACTTT.

This chain links TRBV7-3 with TRBJ2-3, with D maybe TRBD1 (5 bases). V was clipped by 5 bases and J by 2 bases, with 14 bases between them. This CDR3 spans 15 amino acids. CDR1 is SGHTA, CDR2 FQGTGA, per germline. The chain's CDR3 is CASSHQGGDTDTQYF. DNA for the CDR3: TGTGCCAGCAGCCATCAGGGCGGCGACACAGATACGCAGTATTTT.

V and J are TRBV21-1 and TRBJ1-1; the table's D call of TRBD1 was not tested on the DNA. TRBV21-1 is listed as a pseudogene. This CDR3 is built from 17 residues. CDR3 nucleotide sequence: TGTGCCAGCAGCAAAGCGCGGAACCGGACAGTGAACACTGAAGCTTTCTTT. This translates into CASSKARNRTVNTEAFF.

The J gene is TRBJ2-7, the V gene TRBV6-5; D call uncertain. The CDR3 has 14 amino acids. Germline CDR1 reads MNHEY; CDR2 reads SVGAGI. V was trimmed by 5 bases and J by 0 bases, leaving 11 bases between them. The CDR3 DNA is TGTGCCAGCAGTAACCGCCTTAGCTCCTACGAGCAGTACTTC. Amino acids: CASSNRLSSYEQYF.

The table lists this clone with a few counts. This chain joins TRBV7-2 and TRBJ2-3; 8 bases map to TRBD2. Germline V gives CDR1 SGHTA, CDR2 FQGNSA. V lost 0 bases and J lost 7; bases outside the gene matches: 6. This CDR3 is 15 amino acids long. The CDR3 sequence: CASSLAGGALNTQYF. CDR3 nucleotide sequence: TGTGCCAGCAGCTTAGCCGGGGGGGCTTTGAATACGCAGTATTTT. Drawing the rest from reference TRBV7-2 and TRBJ2-3, the complete variable domain is GAGVSQSPSNKVTEKGKDVELRCDPISGHTALYWYRQSLGQGLEFLIYFQGNSAPDKSGLPSDRFSAERTGGSVSTLTIQRTQQEDSAVYLCASSLAGGALNTQYFGPGTRLTVL.

Worth noting for this clone: Sequence at one end of the junction differs from germline and may be a read error. The chain has TRBV7-7 and TRBJ2-7; 8 nucleotides line up with TRBD1. The CDR3 sequence is 15 residues long. Germline CDR1 SSHAT, CDR2 FNYEAQ (reference sequence). CDR3 nucleotides: TGTGCTAGCAGCGCCTCCGGGACAGGTTCCTACGAGCAGTACTTC. Translated: CASSASGTGSYEQYF. The entire variable domain, with the rest obtained from reference TRBV7-7 and TRBJ2-7, is as follows: GAGVSQSPRYKVTKRGQDVTLRCDPISSHATLYWYQQALGQGPEFLTYFNYEAQPDKSGLPSDRFSAERPEGSISTLTIQRTEQRDSAMYRCASSASGTGSYEQYFGPGTRLTVT.